The text below deals with one T cell receptor beta chain. This entry comes from a study of blood T cell repertoires in COVID-19. Losses at the gene ends were 8 bases for V and 4 bases for J; bases not matched to a gene: 12. Germline V gene sequence: CDR1 LNHDA, CDR2 SQIVND (reference sequence). The CDR3 sequence is 16 residues long. TCRdb's table, derived via immunoSEQ multiplex PCR, lists solely in-frame clones and lacks some. The sample has tens of thousands of clones, approximately 86% seen once; the top ten hold about a sixth. The J gene is TRBJ1-5, the V gene TRBV19; 9 nucleotides agree with TRBD1. Sequenced sample: peripheral blood. The sequence derives from a man between 65 and 85 years old with acute or convalescent COVID-19. The CDR3 here is CASLDRGRGLNQPQHF. The CDR3 DNA follows: TGTGCCAGTCTGGACAGGGGAAGGGGGTTGAATCAGCCCCAGCATTTT.